This TCR beta chain was captured in a study of T cell changes during pregnancy in multiple sclerosis. This CDR3 has 14 amino acids. Looked up from germline, CDR1 is SGHDT and CDR2 is YYEEEE. The V and J ends lost 4 bases and 1 base respectively, with 12 bases between them. The table came from immunoSEQ multiplex PCR; TCRdb's copy has only in-frame clones and leaves some out. The table shows over 35,000 clones, with around 91% occurring only once. The J gene is TRBJ2-7, the V gene TRBV5-6; no definite D call. Material: CD4+ T cells from peripheral blood mononuclear cells, obtained in the second trimester of pregnancy. The TCR sequence derives from a female donor in good health, enrolled as a control in a pregnancy study. The CDR3 here is CASSRSSRSYEQYF. DNA of the CDR3: TGTGCCAGCAGCAGGAGCAGTCGTTCCTACGAGCAGTACTTC.